This T cell receptor (beta chain) comes out of a study of blood T cell repertoires in COVID-19. Study summary: Sites across the United States, Italy and Spain contributed samples from acute and convalescent COVID-19. From T cells, B-cell-depleted T cells, or PBMCs came the material, which was cDNA or gDNA.

Authors' analysis steps: Counts of nucleated cells, estimated from reference gene primer amplification, were obtained. The table came from immunoSEQ multiplex PCR; TCRdb's copy has only in-frame clones and leaves some out. V and J calls plus clone size are reproduced from that table; the DNA served to infer D and trimming. Of 200,000 or so clones listed, roughly three quarters are singletons. With 0 bases clipped from V and 3 bases from J, the junction kept 0 bases outside the gene matches. This CDR3 contains 15 residues. Per the germline V gene, CDR1 is SGHNT and CDR2 is YENEEA. Material for sequencing was peripheral blood. The V call is TRBV11-3, the J call TRBJ2-2; 8 nucleotides agree with TRBD2. This receptor was identified in a man aged 55 to 70 with active or convalescent COVID-19. CDR3 in amino acids: CASSLEGLDTGELFF. CDR3 sequence (DNA): TGTGCCAGCAGCTTAGAGGGACTAGACACCGGGGAGCTGTTTTTT. The full variable domain, with the rest looked up from reference TRBV11-3 and TRBJ2-2, is EAGVVQSPRYKIIEKKQPVAFWCNPISGHNTLYWYLQNLGQGPELLIRYENEEAVDDSQLPKDRFSAERLKGVDSTLKIQPAELGDSAVYLCASSLEGLDTGELFFGEGSRLTVL.